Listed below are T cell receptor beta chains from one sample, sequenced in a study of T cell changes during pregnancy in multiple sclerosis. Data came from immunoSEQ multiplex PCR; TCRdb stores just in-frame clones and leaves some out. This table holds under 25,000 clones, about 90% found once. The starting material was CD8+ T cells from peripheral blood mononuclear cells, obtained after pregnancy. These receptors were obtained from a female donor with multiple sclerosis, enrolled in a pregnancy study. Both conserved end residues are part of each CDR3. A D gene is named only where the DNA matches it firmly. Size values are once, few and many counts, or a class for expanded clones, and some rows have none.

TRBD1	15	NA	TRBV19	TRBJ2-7	TGTGCCAGTAGTCGGACAGGGGTTCCCTCCTACGAGCAGTACTTC	CASSRTGVPSYEQYF
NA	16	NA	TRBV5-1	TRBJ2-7	TGCGCCAGCAGCTTCTTCCCGGGAGAGGGGTCCTACGAGCAGTACTTC	CASSFFPGEGSYEQYF
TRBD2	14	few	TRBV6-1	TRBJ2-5	TGTGCCAGCAGTTTGAGCGGGGGCCAAGAGACCCAGTACTTC	CASSLSGGQETQYF
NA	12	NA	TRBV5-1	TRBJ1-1	TGCGCCAGCAGCAATTGGGAGCTTGAAGCTTTCTTT	CASSNWELEAFF
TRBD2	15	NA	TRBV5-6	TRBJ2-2	TGTGCCAGCGACGGGACTAGCGGCAACACCGGGGAGCTGTTTTTT	CASDGTSGNTGELFF
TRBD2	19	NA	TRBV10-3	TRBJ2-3	TGTGCCATCAGTGAGGCTAGCGGGAGGGCCGTTTGGGTAGTTGATACGCAGTATTTT	CAISEASGRAVWVVDTQYF
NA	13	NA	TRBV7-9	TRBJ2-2	TGTGCCAGCAGGGAAGGGGGCACCGGGGAGCTGTTTTTT	CASREGGTGELFF
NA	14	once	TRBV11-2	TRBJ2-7	TGTGCCAGCCATAAGGGGGAAATCGTGTACGAGCAGTACTTC	CASHKGEIVYEQYF
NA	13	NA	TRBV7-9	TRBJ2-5	TGTGCCAGCAGCTTAGTGGTAGCGGAGACCCAGTACTTC	CASSLVVAETQYF
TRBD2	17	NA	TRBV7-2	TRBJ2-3	TGTGCCAGCAGCGAGACTTGGACTAGCGGGAGTGTAGATACGCAGTATTTT	CASSETWTSGSVDTQYF
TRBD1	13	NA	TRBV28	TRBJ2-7	TGTGCCAGCAGTTTATTAGGGACAGGGGAGCAGTACTTC	CASSLLGTGEQYF
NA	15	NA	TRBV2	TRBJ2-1	TGTGCCAGCAGTGCCAGGGCCGACTCCTACAATGAGCAGTTCTTC	CASSARADSYNEQFF
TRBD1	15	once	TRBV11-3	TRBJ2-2	TGTGCCAGCAGCAACCGGGACAGGGACACCGGGGAGCTGTTTTTT	CASSNRDRDTGELFF
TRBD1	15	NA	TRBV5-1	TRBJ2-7	TGCGCCAGCAGCCTCGGACAGGGGGCCCTCCGGGAGCAGTACTTC	CASSLGQGALREQYF
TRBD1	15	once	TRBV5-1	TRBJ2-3	TGCGCCAGCAGCAGTACAGGGGAACGCACAGATACGCAGTATTTT	CASSSTGERTDTQYF
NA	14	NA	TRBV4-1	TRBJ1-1	TGCGCCAGCAGCCAAGATCCGGGATTCACTGAAGCTTTCTTT	CASSQDPGFTEAFF
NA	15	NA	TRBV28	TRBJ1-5	TGTGCCAGCACCCGCCTGTCAGTTAGCAATCAGCCCCAGCATTTT	CASTRLSVSNQPQHF
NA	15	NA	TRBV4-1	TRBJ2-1	TGCGCCAGCAGCCAAGATTACGGCGGGATGGACGAGCAGTTCTTC	CASSQDYGGMDEQFF
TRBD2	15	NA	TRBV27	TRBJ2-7	TGTGCCAGCAGCCCCACTAGCGGGAGAAACTACGAGCAGTACTTC	CASSPTSGRNYEQYF
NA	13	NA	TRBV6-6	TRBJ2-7	TGTGCCAGCAGCCAAACAGCCTCCTACGAGCAGTACTTC	CASSQTASYEQYF
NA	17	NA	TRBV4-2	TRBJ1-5	TGTGCCAGCAGCCAAGTAGGGCCCGTGGGAGGAGGCCAGCCCCAGCATTTT	CASSQVGPVGGGQPQHF
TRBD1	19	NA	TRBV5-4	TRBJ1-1	TGTGCCAGCAGCCCAAAGGGTGGACAGGGGTTTCTTGGGGGCACTGAAGCTTTCTTT	CASSPKGGQGFLGGTEAFF
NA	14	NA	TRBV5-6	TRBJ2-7	TGTGCCAGCAGCTTGGGGGCTAGCGAAAACGAGCAGTACTTC	CASSLGASENEQYF
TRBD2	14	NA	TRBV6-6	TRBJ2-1	TGTGCCAGCAATCGCGGGAGCTCCTACAATGAGCAGTTCTTC	CASNRGSSYNEQFF
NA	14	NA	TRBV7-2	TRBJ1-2	TGTGCCAGCAGCTCCCTACTGGCGGGCTATGGCTACACCTTC	CASSSLLAGYGYTF
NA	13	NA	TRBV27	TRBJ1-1	TGTGCCAGCAGTTTAATCTATGAAGCTGAAGCTTTCTTT	CASSLIYEAEAFF
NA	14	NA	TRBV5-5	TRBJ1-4	TGTGCCAGCAGCTTGGAGACTCTTAATGAAAAACTGTTTTTT	CASSLETLNEKLFF
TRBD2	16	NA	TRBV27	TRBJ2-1	TGTGCCAGCAAGTCCCGACTAGCGGGAGGGCCCCATGAGCAGTTCTTC	CASKSRLAGGPHEQFF
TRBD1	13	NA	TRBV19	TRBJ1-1	TGTGCCAGTAGTAAGGAGGGACAGACAGAAGCTTTCTTT	CASSKEGQTEAFF
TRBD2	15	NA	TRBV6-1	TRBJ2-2	TGTGCCAGCCTTATCCTAGCGGGTGACACCGGGGAGCTGTTTTTT	CASLILAGDTGELFF
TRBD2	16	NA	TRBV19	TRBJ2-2	TGTGCCAGTAAAGGCCCGGGACTAGCGGGGCCCGGGGAGCTGTTTTTT	CASKGPGLAGPGELFF
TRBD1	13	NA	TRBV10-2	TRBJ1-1	TGCGCCAGCAGGGGACAGGCCCACACTGAAGCTTTCTTT	CASRGQAHTEAFF
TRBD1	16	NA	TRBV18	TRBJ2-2	TGTGCCAGCTCATCAAGGACAGGGGCCCACACCGGGGAGCTGTTTTTT	CASSSRTGAHTGELFF
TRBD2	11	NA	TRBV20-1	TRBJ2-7	TGCAGTGCTAGCGGGAGGAACGAGCAGTACTTC	CSASGRNEQYF
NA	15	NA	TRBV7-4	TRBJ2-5	TGTGCCAGCAGCTTAGCGGGCCTTCAGAGAGAGACCCAGTACTTC	CASSLAGLQRETQYF
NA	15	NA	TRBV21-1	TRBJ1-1	TGTGCCAGCAGCAATGGGAGGCGCGAGAACACTGAAGCTTTCTTT	CASSNGRRENTEAFF
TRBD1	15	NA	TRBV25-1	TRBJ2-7	TGTGCCAGCAGGAGTCCCGGGACAGGGTGGTACGAGCAGTACTTC	CASRSPGTGWYEQYF
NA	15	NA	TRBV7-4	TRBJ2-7	TGTGCCAGCAGCTTAGGCCTAGTGAAACCCTACGAGCAGTACTTC	CASSLGLVKPYEQYF
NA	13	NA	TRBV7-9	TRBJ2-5	TGTGCCAGCAGCTTAGTCTTGCGAGAGACCCAGTACTTC	CASSLVLRETQYF
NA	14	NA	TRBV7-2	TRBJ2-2	TGTGCCAGCAGCTTAGTTCCTAGAACCGGGGAGCTGTTTTTT	CASSLVPRTGELFF
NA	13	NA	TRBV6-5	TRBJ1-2	TGTGCCAGCAGCTCGCAGGAGGGCTATGGCTACACCTTC	CASSSQEGYGYTF
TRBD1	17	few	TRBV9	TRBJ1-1	TGTGCCAGCAGCGAATCCCTTTGGACAGGGGATGCGACTGAAGCTTTCTTT	CASSESLWTGDATEAFF
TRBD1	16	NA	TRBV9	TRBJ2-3	TGTGCCAGCAGCGTAGCACAGGGGCTCTCCACAGATACGCAGTATTTT	CASSVAQGLSTDTQYF
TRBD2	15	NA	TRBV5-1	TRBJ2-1	TGCGCCAGCAGCGACACTAGCGGAGGATACAATGAGCAGTTCTTC	CASSDTSGGYNEQFF
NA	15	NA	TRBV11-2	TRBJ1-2	TGTGCCAGCAGCTTATTTGCGCAGGGTTCGGATGGCTACACCTTC	CASSLFAQGSDGYTF
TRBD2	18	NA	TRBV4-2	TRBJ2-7	TGTGCCAGCAGCCAAGTGTTCCCTAGCGGGAGGGCCGGGTACGAGCAGTACTTC	CASSQVFPSGRAGYEQYF
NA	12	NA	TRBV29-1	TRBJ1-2	TGCAGCGTTGACCCCGGGGGGCATGGCTACACCTTC	CSVDPGGHGYTF